Listed here is a single TCR beta chain. This receptor's antigen is unknown. Per-nucleotide qualities are absent, and no much larger clonotype sits a single base away. V loses 6 bases of germline sequence and J loses 8 bases, and the interval between the two ends is 10 bases. The CDR1 and CDR2 encoded by the germline V gene (reference sequence) are DFQATT and SNEGSKA. CDR3 length: 10 amino acids, cysteine to phenylalanine. Left in the record is the CDR3 DNA by itself, 30 bases read in frame from the first base. The sample belongs to a study of T cell responses to AZD1222 COVID-19 vaccine (dated by TCRdb to the early 2020s). About the study as a whole: A total of approximately 240 trial participants underwent TCR sequencing, of whom about 210 had received two doses of AZD1222 and around 25 had received two doses of the MenACWY control vaccine. Trial participants were enrolled into age subgroups of 18-55, 56-69 and 70-plus years, which contained around 150, 29 and 61 TCR-sequenced participants, respectively.

General study outcomes and caveats: The 56-69-year group was small, and its depth increase did not reach significance, likely because of low power. Only a handful of AZD1222 recipients were SARS-CoV-2 seropositive at baseline, limiting conclusions about previously exposed vaccinees. Because no day 14 peak-response samples were available, the repertoires could be characterized only after the peak T cell response. Reportedly, almost half of the unique spike-specific TCRs recognized epitopes lying outside the regions that are mutated in the B.1.351 and B.1.1.7 variants. Spike-specific TCR breadth and depth rose significantly after two AZD1222 doses compared with day 0 and with MenACWY recipients. The whole spike protein was spanned by vaccine-associated CD4 TCRs, and dominant responses were seen in regions 160-218 and 743-854. Participants were mostly white British and included more females than males, and it was suggested by the authors that clonal diversity may have been underestimated.

The time point label, as the study defines it: about 28 days (+/-7) after the second vaccine dose. Because spike-specific TCR depth and breadth did not differ between the two schedules, AZD1222 recipients who got a second dose at roughly 4 weeks were pooled with those who got a second dose at roughly 12 weeks. Vaccinee samples came from UK trials COV001 and COV002, including a single-blind randomized controlled phase 2/3 trial of AZD1222 (ChAdOx1 nCoV-19) in healthy adults. Trial participant PBMC samples were collected at day 0 and day 28 after the second dose for TCRbeta chain sequencing. The CDR3 regions of human TCRbeta chains were analyzed by immunosequencing. Under the source paper's analysis protocol: Repertoire TCRs were matched against a reference library of SARS-CoV-2-specific TCRs generated with the MIRA antigen-specificity platform. Breadth meant the fraction of unique TCRs that were SARS-CoV-2-associated, whereas depth meant the fraction of total T cells that were SARS-CoV-2-associated. Using the MIRA data, every spike-specific TCR was mapped to the spike region that the TCR reacted to and assigned to either a CD4 or a CD8 class. Log10-transformed breadth and depth values were compared by one-way ANOVA with Sidak's multiple comparisons tests. As stored in TCRdb, this immuneACCESS dataset retains in-frame rearrangements with V and J assigned. A fraction of the clones does not appear; measured against another copy, unresolved V genes explain less than half of the discrepancy, and the remainder lacks a known reason. Clonal size and the V and J genes are those of that table, whereas D and trimming came from the DNA. Across this sample there are 100,000 or so clones, with around 87% seen only once. The top ten clones comprise about 9.4% of the sample.

The sequence came from an adult who received the AZD1222 COVID-19 vaccine. The sequenced sample was peripheral blood, obtained 28 days after the second AZD1222 dose. The receptor chain draws on TRBV20-1 and TRBJ1-2; no D gene call is confident. The nucleotide sequence reads as follows: TGCAGTGCCGCAGCTTTCGGCTACACCTTC. The encoded protein is CSAAAFGYTF.